These 10 T cell receptor beta chains share one sample of origin, sequenced in a study of CD8 T cells in Susac syndrome. With random hexamers, about 0.5 to 1 ug RNA was reverse transcribed. From the immunoSEQ multiplex PCR reads, TCRdb called clonotypes with MiXCR, one entry per CDR3 protein. The sample shows 100,000 to 150,000 distinct CDR3 sequences, just under 95% of them seen only once. Input material: CD4+ T cells from PBMCs. These TCRs come from a human donor with multiple sclerosis.

The chain couples TRBV20-1 to TRBJ2-7; 8 bases agree with TRBD2. J gave up 3 bases and V 7 bases, and 11 bases lay outside the gene matches. Germline V gene lookup returns CDR1 DFQATT and CDR2 SNEGSKA (reference sequence). The CDR3 consists of 14 residues. CDR3 coding DNA: TGCAGTGTCGCAACGGGACTAGTGGACTACGAGCAGTACTTC. Translated: CSVATGLVDYEQYF.

The J gene is TRBJ2-5, the V gene TRBV7-6; TRBD2 matches at 8 bases. Germline assignment: CDR1 SGHVS and CDR2 FNYEAQ. Losses at the gene ends were 3 bases for V and 2 bases for J; bases not matched to a gene: 5. The CDR3 has 15 amino acids. CDR3 bases: TGTGCCAGCAGCTTCCTAGCGGGTCTACAAGAGACCCAGTACTTC. Protein sequence: CASSFLAGLQETQYF.

The rearrangement uses TRBV7-9 and TRBJ1-3; D is perhaps TRBD1 (6 bases). The germline V and J ends were trimmed by 5 bases and 7 bases, with 15 bases remaining between them. The CDR3 has 14 amino acids. Germline V gene sequence: CDR1 SEHNR, CDR2 FQNEAQ (reference sequence). The CDR3 coding sequence is TGTGCCAGCAGCCTACAGGGCCCCAGGAACACCATATATTTT. Amino acid sequence: CASSLQGPRNTIYF.

The J gene is TRBJ1-1, the V gene TRBV28; D is ambiguous. Germline-derived CDR1 and CDR2 are MDHEN and SYDVKM. This CDR3 is built from 12 residues. The germline V and J ends were trimmed by 8 bases and 4 bases, with 11 bases remaining between them. The CDR3 loop is CASAYSRTEAFF. DNA for the CDR3: TGTGCCAGCGCGTACAGTCGCACTGAAGCTTTCTTT.

This chain links TRBV10-3 with TRBJ1-5, with D maybe TRBD1 (5 bases). V was shortened by 0 bases and J by 9 bases, with 12 bases between the two germline ends. CDR1 and CDR2 from the germline V gene are ENHRY and SYGVKD. The CDR3 covers 14 residues. CDR3 protein: CAISESRDSRPQHF. The CDR3 DNA follows: TGTGCCATCAGTGAGTCGAGGGACTCCAGGCCCCAGCATTTT.

This chain connects TRBV20-1 to TRBJ2-5; 9 bases fit TRBD2. CDR1 is DFQATT, CDR2 SNEGSKA, per germline (reference sequence). With 1 base clipped from V and 4 bases from J, the junction kept 4 bases outside the gene matches. The CDR3 has 14 residues. The CDR3 reads CSARVLAGLETQYF. CDR3 bases: TGCAGTGCTAGAGTGCTAGCGGGGTTAGAGACCCAGTACTTC.

CDR3 nucleotides: TGTGCCAGCAGTGGATCAGGGCTAGAAGTAACAGATACGCAGTATTTT. Protein: CASSGSGLEVTDTQYF. V usage is TRBV6-1 and J usage is TRBJ2-3; possible D gene TRBD1, 5 bases. Germline CDR1 MNHNS, CDR2 SASEGT. The CDR3 is 16 amino acids. Trimming removed 4 bases at V and 3 bases at J, with 17 bases between.

The chain joins TRBV30 to TRBJ2-7, with D possibly TRBD2 on 5 matching bases. This CDR3 region has 12 residues. The germline V gene encodes CDR1 GTSNPN and CDR2 SVGIG (reference sequence). The V end lost 5 bases, the J end lost 4 bases, and 12 bases lay between the germline ends. CDR3 bases: TGTGCCTGGTCAGCGGAGATTTACGAGCAGTACTTC. This codes for CAWSAEIYEQYF.

The V and J genes are TRBV2 and TRBJ1-4, with 10 bases identical to TRBD1. The CDR3 covers 15 residues. The germline gives CDR1 SNHLY, CDR2 FYNNEI. V lost 2 bases, J lost 10 bases, and 7 bases stayed unmatched. CDR3 protein: CASSELGTGAGKLFF. CDR3 DNA sequence: TGTGCCAGCAGTGAATTAGGGACAGGGGCTGGAAAACTGTTTTTT.

The CDR3 is CASSLRGTASYEQYF. The CDR3 DNA sequence: TGCGCCAGCAGCCTAAGAGGGACAGCTTCCTACGAGCAGTACTTC. The V call is TRBV4-1, the J call TRBJ2-7; TRBD1 matches at 7 bases. With V trimmed by 4 bases and J by 1 base, 7 bases remained unmatched. This CDR3 comprises 15 residues. Germline loops: CDR1 MGHRA, CDR2 YSYEKL.